This TCR beta chain was recovered during a study of T-cell reconstitution after alpha-beta-depleted transplantation in children. Whole-study results and caveats: T-cell counts and diversity were attributed mostly to newly produced T cells one year after transplant.

A TCRbeta library incorporating unique molecular identifiers was prepared. MiXCR was run by TCRdb on the PCR reads, yielding one entry per CDR3 protein. The repertoire holds around 190,000 distinct CDR3 sequences, about 7% seen once, with 5.5% to 6.5% in the top ten. Worth noting for this clonotype: Its specificity is unknown.

This CDR3 contains 14 residues. Germline trimming cut 0 bases from V and 5 bases from J; bases unmatched to any gene: 4. CDR1 is SGHKS, CDR2 YYEKEE, per germline (reference sequence). The genes are TRBV5-5 and TRBJ2-7; 8 nucleotides align to TRBD2. Sequences were derived from PBMCs, sampled before TCRalphabeta/CD19-depleted stem cell transplant. The sequence was obtained from a boy aged 2-9 years with acute lymphoblastic leukemia, due to receive a stem cell transplant. The CDR3: CASSLERGYHEQYF. DNA for the CDR3: TGTGCCAGCAGCTTGGAGCGGGGGTACCACGAGCAGTACTTC.